These 32 T cell receptor beta chains were sequenced from one sample in a study of cytomegalovirus exposure and HLA in healthy donors. It was with 60 Vbeta and 13 Jbeta primers that the PCR ran. Sequenced by immunoSEQ multiplex PCR; TCRdb stores in-frame clones only, minus some. The table lists about 140,000 clones, more than 70% of them singletons. Sequenced: PBMCs. The source of these receptors is a man in his late teens or twenties in good health and CMV-seropositive.

The chain employs TRBV5-1 and TRBJ1-4; TRBD1 matches at 8 bases. The germline gives CDR1 SGHRS, CDR2 YFSETQ. After removal of 0 bases from V and 6 bases from J, the junction contained 4 bases not matched to a gene. The CDR3 has 15 residues. DNA of the CDR3: TGCGCCAGCAGCTTGGGACAGGGGAGGCATGAAAAACTGTTTTTT. Protein sequence: CASSLGQGRHEKLFF.

This clone came up a few times. The chain combines TRBV2 with TRBJ1-4; D call uncertain. The germline V gene encodes CDR1 SNHLY and CDR2 FYNNEI. V lost 6 bases, J lost 8 bases, and 16 bases lay in between. The CDR3 consists of 14 residues. This CDR3 is CASRNQGVREKLFF. CDR3 in DNA: TGTGCCAGCAGAAACCAAGGAGTTAGGGAAAAACTGTTTTTT.

A few counts support this clone. The chain joins TRBV10-3 to TRBJ2-7; 7 nucleotides align to TRBD2. Germline V gene lookup returns CDR1 ENHRY and CDR2 SYGVKD. V gave up 10 bases and J gave up 0 bases; unmatched junction bases: 6. This CDR3 has 13 residues. CDR3 loop: CATGGGSSYEQYF. In nucleotides, the CDR3 is TGTGCCACTGGGGGGGGGAGCTCCTACGAGCAGTACTTC.

The chain carries TRBV29-1 and TRBJ2-2; D remains ambiguous. The CDR3 loop spans 13 amino acids. CDR1 is SQVTM, CDR2 ANQGSEA, per germline. Trimming took off 5 bases at V and 6 bases at J, with 13 bases between the two ends. CDR3 residues: CSVSRSTSGELFF. In nucleotides, the CDR3 is TGCAGCGTTTCTCGGAGTACCTCCGGGGAGCTGTTTTTT.

The chain has TRBV19 and TRBJ2-5; 7 bases map to TRBD2. CDR1 is LNHDA and CDR2 is SQIVND in the germline V gene (reference sequence). V trimming: 9 bases; J trimming: 4 bases; junction bases outside the gene matches: 20. The CDR3 runs to 17 residues. The CDR3, as DNA: TGTGCCAGACTAGACCCCCCTGGCGGGAGATCGGGAGAGACCCAGTACTTC. It is translated as CARLDPPGGRSGETQYF.

This rearrangement joins TRBV10-2 to TRBJ2-4; 7 positions agree with TRBD2. This CDR3 contains 14 residues. The germline gives CDR1 WSHSY, CDR2 SAAADI. V dropped 7 bases and J dropped 1; count of bases not matched to a gene: 4. The CDR3 nucleotides are TGCGCCAGCATTTCGCGGGGGGCCAAAAACATTCAGTACTTC. It yields the protein CASISRGAKNIQYF.

The V and J genes are TRBV7-8 and TRBJ1-1; 8 bases match TRBD1. This CDR3 spans 15 amino acids. V shed 4 bases, J shed 4 bases, and the junction held 8 bases outside the gene matches. CDR1 is SGHVS and CDR2 is FQNEAQ in the germline V gene. This chain's CDR3 is CASSSEGQGPTEAFF. CDR3 bases: TGTGCCAGCAGCTCAGAAGGACAGGGCCCCACTGAAGCTTTCTTT.

This clone was counted a few times. The rearrangement uses TRBV6-6 and TRBJ2-7, with a weak D call TRBD1 (5 bases). Germline V gives CDR1 MNHNY, CDR2 SVGAGI (reference sequence). V was shortened by 6 bases and J by 3 bases, with 9 bases between the two germline ends. The CDR3 is 12 amino acids. The CDR3 bases are TGTGCCAGCAGCTTGACAGACTACGAGCAGTACTTC. As protein: CASSLTDYEQYF.

The chain joins TRBV7-2 to TRBJ1-1; D is ambiguous. Trimming stripped 4 bases from V and 5 bases from J, with 11 bases between. CDR1 is SGHTA, CDR2 FQGNSA, per germline. The CDR3 totals 13 residues. DNA of the CDR3: TGTGCCAGCAGCTCCCCGAGTTTGACTGAAGCTTTCTTT. Amino acid sequence: CASSSPSLTEAFF. Together with reference TRBV7-2 and TRBJ1-1, the CDR3 gives the full variable domain: GAGVSQSPSNKVTEKGKDVELRCDPISGHTALYWYRQSLGQGLEFLIYFQGNSAPDKSGLPSDRFSAERTGGSVSTLTIQRTQQEDSAVYLCASSSPSLTEAFFGQGTRLTVV.

The chain employs TRBV27 and TRBJ1-2; TRBD1 is a possible D gene (6 bases). V was pared by 4 bases and J by 7 bases, with 13 bases between. Per the germline V gene, CDR1 is MNHEY and CDR2 is SMNVEV (reference sequence). This CDR3 is 13 amino acids long. CDR3 region: CASSSHRDAGYTF. The DNA for the CDR3 is TGTGCCAGCAGTTCCCACAGGGATGCTGGCTACACCTTC.

This chain connects TRBV27 to TRBJ2-7, with D possibly matching TRBD2 (6 bases). The CDR3 runs to 13 residues. The V gene's germline CDR1 is MNHEY and CDR2 SMNVEV (reference sequence). Trimming removed 2 bases from V and 9 bases from J, with 14 bases in between. The CDR3 loop reads CASSLTGAQGQYF. In DNA, the CDR3 is TGTGCCAGCAGTTTAACGGGAGCCCAAGGGCAGTACTTC.

The chain has TRBV6-1 and TRBJ2-2; 7 nucleotides line up with TRBD1. Germline lookup yields CDR1 MNHNS and CDR2 SASEGT. J gave up 0 bases and V 6 bases, and 4 bases lay outside the gene matches. This CDR3 has 15 residues. CDR3 sequence reads: CASSTGTANTGELFF. CDR3 coding DNA: TGTGCCAGCAGCACCGGGACAGCGAACACCGGGGAGCTGTTTTTT.

This clone appeared once. This sequence joins TRBV27 and TRBJ2-7, with D possibly being TRBD1 (6 bases). The CDR3 is 14 amino acids. V was shortened by 3 bases and J by 0 bases, with 9 bases between the two germline ends. Germline V gene lookup returns CDR1 MNHEY and CDR2 SMNVEV (reference sequence). The CDR3 DNA sequence: TGTGCCAGCAGTTTCACAGGGCTCTCCTACGAGCAGTACTTC. Translation: CASSFTGLSYEQYF.

The table lists this clone with a count of one. The same CDR3 is also encoded by other DNA sequences in this sample. This rearrangement joins TRBV6-1 to TRBJ1-5; the D is unclear. This CDR3 spans 13 amino acids. Germline CDR1 and CDR2: MNHNS and SASEGT. Trimming pared 2 bases from V and 4 bases from J, leaving 6 bases between. CDR3 bases: TGTGCCAGCAGTGAAACCGGGAATCAGCCCCAGCATTTT. Translating gives CASSETGNQPQHF.

This clone was picked up a small number of times. V usage is TRBV29-1 and J usage is TRBJ2-7; D not resolved. This CDR3 spans 12 amino acids. CDR1 and CDR2 (germline): SQVTM, ANQGSEA. V was clipped by 5 bases and J by 2 bases, with 10 bases between them. The CDR3 sequence: CSVITFAYEQYF. The CDR3 bases are TGCAGCGTTATCACATTCGCCTACGAGCAGTACTTC.

The chain carries TRBV6-1 and TRBJ1-1; 7 nucleotides match TRBD1. V shed 8 bases and J 4 bases; nucleotides not matched to a gene: 10. From germline, CDR1 is MNHNS and CDR2 SASEGT. The CDR3 sequence is 14 residues long. Here the CDR3 reads CASPDRQGGTEAFF. The CDR3 DNA reads as TGTGCCAGCCCCGATAGACAGGGAGGCACTGAAGCTTTCTTT.

V is TRBV18 and J is TRBJ1-1, with 10 bases matching TRBD1. This CDR3 is built from 14 residues. V lost 3 bases to trimming and J lost 3 bases; unmatched junction nucleotides: 1. Per the germline V gene, CDR1 is KGHSH and CDR2 is LQKENI. The CDR3 nucleotides are TGTGCCAGCTCACCGGGGACAGGGGACACTGAAGCTTTCTTT. Protein product: CASSPGTGDTEAFF.

The V call is TRBV25-1, the J call TRBJ2-7, with 9 bases that match TRBD2. J lost 0 bases, V lost 2 bases, and 2 bases had no gene match. The germline gives CDR1 MGHDK, CDR2 SYGVNS. The CDR3 totals 15 residues. CDR3 amino acids: CASSESGRSSYEQYF. CDR3 nucleotide sequence: TGTGCCAGCAGTGAAAGCGGGAGGAGCTCCTACGAGCAGTACTTC.

The rearrangement links TRBV9 to TRBJ2-1; D perhaps matches TRBD1 (6 bases). The germline gives CDR1 SGDLS, CDR2 YYNGEE. The V end was cut by 5 bases, the J end by 6 bases, with 12 bases between. The CDR3 extends over 13 amino acids. The DNA of the CDR3 is TGTGCCAGCAGTGCGACAGGTCTCAATGAGCAGTTCTTC. As protein: CASSATGLNEQFF. Based on the CDR3 plus reference TRBV9 and TRBJ2-1, the full variable domain is DSGVTQTPKHLITATGQRVTLRCSPRSGDLSVYWYQQSLDQGLQFLIQYYNGEERAKGNILERFSAQQFPDLHSELNLSSLELGDSALYFCASSATGLNEQFFGPGTRLTVL.

CDR3 amino acids: CASSPKTGLAGGPTDTQYF. CDR3 DNA sequence: TGTGCCAGCAGCCCAAAAACGGGACTAGCGGGAGGGCCGACAGATACGCAGTATTTT. The V and J genes are TRBV7-9 and TRBJ2-3, with 16 positions matching TRBD2. The CDR3 totals 19 residues. The germline gives CDR1 SEHNR, CDR2 FQNEAQ (reference sequence). The V segment lost 5 bases and the J segment 3 bases; nucleotides outside the gene matches: 11.

The genes are TRBV6-1 and TRBJ2-7, with D possibly matching TRBD2 (5 bases). The germline CDR1 and CDR2 sequences are MNHNS and SASEGT. The CDR3 is 12 amino acids. V lost 7 bases and J 4 bases, leaving 11 bases between the germline ends. CDR3 region: CASTSEVYEQYF. CDR3 coding DNA: TGTGCCAGCACGTCGGAGGTGTACGAGCAGTACTTC.

This clone appeared once. This chain connects TRBV18 to TRBJ2-5; the D gene is possibly TRBD1 (5 bases). The DNA end lines up better with TRBJ2-7; the J call may be wrong. CDR1 and CDR2 from the germline V gene are KGHSH and LQKENI. The CDR3 extends over 14 amino acids. CDR3 nucleotide sequence: TGTGCCAGCTCACGCGAGACAGTGACGGCCGAGCAGTACTTC. Encoded protein: CASSRETVTAEQYF.

V usage is TRBV7-2 and J usage is TRBJ2-2; D unclear. In germline, CDR1 is SGHTA, CDR2 FQGNSA. V lost 1 base to trimming and J lost 7 bases, with 7 bases between them. The CDR3 loop spans 13 amino acids. The CDR3 spells CASSLGSVGELFF. For the CDR3, the DNA is TGTGCCAGCAGCTTAGGTTCGGTCGGGGAGCTGTTTTTT. The full variable domain, with the rest looked up from reference TRBV7-2 and TRBJ2-2, is GAGVSQSPSNKVTEKGKDVELRCDPISGHTALYWYRQSLGQGLEFLIYFQGNSAPDKSGLPSDRFSAERTGGSVSTLTIQRTQQEDSAVYLCASSLGSVGELFFGEGSRLTVL.

The chain couples TRBV4-2 to TRBJ1-2, with TRBD1 identical over 8 bases. The CDR3 has 16 amino acids. V gave up 0 bases and J gave up 4 bases; unmatched junction bases: 7. Germline CDR1 is LGHNA and CDR2 is YNFKEQ. The CDR3 nucleotides are TGTGCCAGCAGCCAAGATCACGGACAGGGTACCTATGGCTACACCTTC. Its translation is CASSQDHGQGTYGYTF.

The V gene is TRBV29-1, the J gene TRBJ2-1; TRBD2 aligns across 9 bases. The CDR3 length is 15 residues. J gave up 7 bases and V 4 bases, and 11 bases lay outside the gene matches. From germline, CDR1 is SQVTM and CDR2 ANQGSEA. This CDR3 reads CSVGGGSGSINEQFF. The CDR3 DNA reads TGCAGCGTTGGCGGAGGTAGCGGGAGTATAAATGAGCAGTTCTTC.

This chain joins TRBV30 and TRBJ1-1; no reliable D call. CDR3 length equals 13 residues. Trimming pared 1 base from V and 2 bases from J, leaving 8 bases between. In germline, CDR1 is GTSNPN, CDR2 SVGIG (reference sequence). The CDR3, as DNA: TGTGCCTGGAGTGCTAGACTCAACACTGAAGCTTTCTTT. The encoded protein is CAWSARLNTEAFF. Full variable domain (outside the CDR3, taken from reference TRBV30 and TRBJ1-1): SQTIHQWPATLVQPVGSPLSLECTVEGTSNPNLYWYRQAAGRGLQLLFYSVGIGQISSEVPQNLSASRPQDRQFILSSKKLLLSDSGFYLCAWSARLNTEAFFGQGTRLTVV.

This chain joins TRBV6-1 and TRBJ2-7; possible D gene TRBD1, 5 bases. Deletions cut 0 bases from V and 2 bases from J, with 14 bases between. Germline assignment: CDR1 MNHNS and CDR2 SASEGT. The CDR3 sequence is 16 residues long. CDR3 DNA: TGTGCCAGCAGTGAAGCGATGGGGCAGGGTACCTACGAGCAGTACTTC. Amino acid sequence: CASSEAMGQGTYEQYF.

This chain connects TRBV19 to TRBJ1-4; D is undetermined. The V and J ends lost 3 bases and 2 bases respectively, with 4 bases between them. Germline CDR1 and CDR2: LNHDA and SQIVND (reference sequence). The CDR3 runs to 13 residues. The CDR3 DNA reads TGTGCCAGTAGTATGAGCACTAATGAAAAACTGTTTTTT. This codes for CASSMSTNEKLFF.

The rearrangement joins TRBV28 to TRBJ1-1; 7 bases match TRBD1. Germline V gene sequence: CDR1 MDHEN, CDR2 SYDVKM. J lost 3 bases, V lost 6 bases, and 4 bases had no gene match. The CDR3 length is 13 residues. The chain's CDR3 is CASSQTGDTEAFF. The CDR3, as DNA: TGTGCCAGCAGCCAAACAGGGGACACTGAAGCTTTCTTT.

J is TRBJ1-1 and V is TRBV7-9; 10 nucleotides align to TRBD1. V shed 6 bases, J shed 5 bases, and the junction held 12 bases outside the gene matches. The CDR3 spans 16 residues. The germline V gene encodes CDR1 SEHNR and CDR2 FQNEAQ (reference sequence). The CDR3 here is CASSGLRDRGRTEAFF. The CDR3 DNA follows: TGTGCCAGCAGTGGACTCCGGGACAGGGGACGGACTGAAGCTTTCTTT.

The chain uses TRBV11-3 and TRBJ2-1; no definite D call. The CDR3 is 13 amino acids. Germline CDR1 SGHNT, CDR2 YENEEA. V shed 3 bases and J shed 5 bases, with 8 bases lying between them. CDR3: CASSLHEDNEQFF. The CDR3 DNA follows: TGTGCCAGCAGCTTGCACGAGGACAATGAGCAGTTCTTC.

This clone appeared a single time. The chain combines TRBV7-2 with TRBJ2-7, with 10 bases matching TRBD2. CDR3 size: 17 residues. The trim removed 2 bases at V and 0 bases at J, leaving 7 bases unmatched. CDR1 is SGHTA, CDR2 FQGNSA, per germline. DNA for the CDR3: TGTGCCAGCAGCTTAATAGCTAGCGGGAGCTCCTCCTACGAGCAGTACTTC. It translates to CASSLIASGSSSYEQYF.